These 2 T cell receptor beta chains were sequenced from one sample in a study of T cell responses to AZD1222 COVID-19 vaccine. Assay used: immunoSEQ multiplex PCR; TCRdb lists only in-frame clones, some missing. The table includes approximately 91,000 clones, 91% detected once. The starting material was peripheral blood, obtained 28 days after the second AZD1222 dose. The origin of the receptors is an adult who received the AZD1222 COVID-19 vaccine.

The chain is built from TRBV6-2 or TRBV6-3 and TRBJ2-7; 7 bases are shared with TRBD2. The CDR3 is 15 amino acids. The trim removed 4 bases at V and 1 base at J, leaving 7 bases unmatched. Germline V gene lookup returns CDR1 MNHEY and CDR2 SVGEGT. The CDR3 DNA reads TGTGCCAGCAGTTCAGGTGGAGCGGGGTCCTACGAGCAGTACTTC. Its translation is CASSSGGAGSYEQYF.

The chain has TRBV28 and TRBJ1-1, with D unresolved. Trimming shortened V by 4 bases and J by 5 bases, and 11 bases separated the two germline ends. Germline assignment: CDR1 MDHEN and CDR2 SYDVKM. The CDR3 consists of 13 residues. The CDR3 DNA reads TGTGCCAGCAGTTCCTACCCTGGAACTGAAGCTTTCTTT. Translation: CASSSYPGTEAFF.